Listed here is a single TCR beta chain. The antigen remains undetermined. The data stem from a study of T cell responses to AZD1222 COVID-19 vaccine. The CDR3 sequence is 13 residues long. The V end lost 4 bases, the J end lost 8 bases, and 14 bases lay between the germline ends. Germline V gives CDR1 SGHTA, CDR2 FQGTGA. Only in-frame clones appear in the TCRdb table, and some are missing; sequencing was by immunoSEQ multiplex PCR. The repertoire has roughly 89,000 clones, over 75% of them found once; the top ten carry approximately 5%. Broader study findings: At baseline, seropositivity was found in only five or six AZD1222 recipients. Regions left unmutated in variants are reportedly the target of nearly half of spike-specific TCRs. Donors, mostly white British, included more females; clonal diversity was possibly underestimated. Vaccine-associated CD4 TCRs ranged over spike, dominating at 160-218 and 743-854.

This rearrangement joins TRBV7-3 to TRBJ1-2; a weak D match, TRBD1 (5 bases). The receptor comes from an adult in good health. The sequencing used peripheral blood, collected on day 0 of MenACWY control vaccination. The CDR3 sequence is CASSSSGGIGYTF. The CDR3, as DNA: TGTGCCAGCAGCTCCTCGGGGGGAATAGGCTACACCTTC.